The text below deals with one T cell receptor beta chain. What it binds is not known. PCR primers comprised 60 Vbeta and 13 Jbeta primers. Assay: immunoSEQ multiplex PCR; the TCRdb copy retains only in-frame clones and omits some. The table shows 120,000 to 150,000 clones, with 73% occurring only once. The sample belongs to a study of cytomegalovirus exposure and HLA in healthy donors. Whole-study results and caveats: Most TCR sequences proved rare, with some public TCRs found in many donors. Across all donors, roughly uniform sequencing depth was an assumption of the presence/absence analyses. In a later analysis, across HLA loci, associated TCR counts were highest for DRB1, lowest for HLA-C.

Trimming cost V 0 bases and J 0 bases; bases outside gene matches: 2. The length of the CDR3 is 15 residues. Germline V lookup: CDR1 MNHEY, CDR2 SVGAGI. This sequence originates from a human donor in good health. The rearrangement joins TRBV6-5 to TRBJ2-7; 7 bases fit TRBD1. The sample was PBMCs. The CDR3 is CASSYSTGHSYEQYF. In nucleotides, the CDR3 is TGTGCCAGCAGTTACTCGACAGGGCACTCCTACGAGCAGTACTTC.